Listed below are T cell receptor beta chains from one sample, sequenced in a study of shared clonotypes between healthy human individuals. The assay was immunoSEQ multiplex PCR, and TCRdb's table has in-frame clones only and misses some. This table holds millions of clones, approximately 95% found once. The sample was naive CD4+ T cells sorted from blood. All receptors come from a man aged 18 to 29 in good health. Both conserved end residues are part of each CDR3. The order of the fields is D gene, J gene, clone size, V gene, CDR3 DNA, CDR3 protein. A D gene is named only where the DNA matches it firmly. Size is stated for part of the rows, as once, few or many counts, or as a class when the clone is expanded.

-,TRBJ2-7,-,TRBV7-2,TGTGCCAGCAGCGCCCAGGGGGGGTTCTACGAGCAGTACTTC,CASSAQGGFYEQYF
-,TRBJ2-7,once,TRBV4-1,TGCGCCAGCAGCCAAGGACTCGGACAGAGCTACGAGCAGTACTTC,CASSQGLGQSYEQYF
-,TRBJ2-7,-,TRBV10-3,TGTGCCATCAGTGACAGCACCTACGAGCAGTACTTC,CAISDSTYEQYF
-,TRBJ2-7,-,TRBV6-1,TGTGCCAGCAGTGAATCGGGACGCAGCTACGAGCAGTACTTC,CASSESGRSYEQYF
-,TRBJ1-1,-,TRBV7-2,TGTGCCAGCAGCCCATCGATGGGAGCTTTCTTT,CASSPSMGAFF
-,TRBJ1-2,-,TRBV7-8,TGTGCCAGCAGCTTAGTCCCGGACTCATATGGCTACACCTTC,CASSLVPDSYGYTF
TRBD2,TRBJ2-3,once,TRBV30,TGTGCCGGGTCCCCAAAGCGGGGACTCACAGATACGCAGTATTTT,CAGSPKRGLTDTQYF
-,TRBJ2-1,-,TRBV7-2,TGTGCCAGCAGCTTTGGGGACTCCTACAATGAGCAGTTCTTC,CASSFGDSYNEQFF
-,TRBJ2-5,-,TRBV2,TGTGCCAGCAGCCCGGACAGACAAGAGACCCAGTACTTC,CASSPDRQETQYF
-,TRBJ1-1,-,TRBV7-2,TGTGCCAGCAGCTTAAGGGGGGCTGGCCTCGGTGACACTGAAGCTTTCTTT,CASSLRGAGLGDTEAFF
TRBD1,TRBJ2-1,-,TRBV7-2,TGTGCCAGCAGCTTGGACAGGGTCCATGAGCAGTTCTTC,CASSLDRVHEQFF
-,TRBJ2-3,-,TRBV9,TGTGCCAGCAGCGTAGTGGTGGGACCTAGCACAGATACGCAGTATTTT,CASSVVVGPSTDTQYF
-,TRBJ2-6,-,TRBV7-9,TGTGCCAGCAGCCCTCCCCTGGGAACCTCTGGGGCCAACGTCCTGACTTTC,CASSPPLGTSGANVLTF
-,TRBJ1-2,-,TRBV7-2,TGTGCCAGCAGCCCAATAGCCCGGAAGTATGGCTACACCTTC,CASSPIARKYGYTF
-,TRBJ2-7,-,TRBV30,TGTGCCTGGAGTTATTGGGCGCTCGACGAGCAGTACTTC,CAWSYWALDEQYF
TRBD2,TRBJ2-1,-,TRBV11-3,TGTGCCAGCAGCCCCGGGACTAGCATGGGTGAGCAGTTCTTC,CASSPGTSMGEQFF
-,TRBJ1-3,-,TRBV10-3,TGTGCCATCAACTCAGGGCCTGGAAACACCATATATTTT,CAINSGPGNTIYF
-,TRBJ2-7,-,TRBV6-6,TGTGCCAGCACCATGGTGGACCTGACCGGCGAGCAGTACTTC,CASTMVDLTGEQYF
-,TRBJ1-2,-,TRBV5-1,TGCGCCAGCAGCCTCGCGGGCGCGGGGGGCTACACCTTC,CASSLAGAGGYTF
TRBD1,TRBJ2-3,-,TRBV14,TGTGCCAGCAGCCGTGCCGGGACAGGGGGCGCAGATACGCAGTATTTT,CASSRAGTGGADTQYF
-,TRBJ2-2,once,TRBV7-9,TGTGCCAGCAGCTTAGATAGGGTGGCGGCGGAGCTGTTTTTT,CASSLDRVAAELFF
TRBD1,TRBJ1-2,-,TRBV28,TGTGCCAGCAGTTCTACAGGGGACTATGGCTACACCTTC,CASSSTGDYGYTF
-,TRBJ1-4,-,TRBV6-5,TGTGCCAGCAGTAGGGGCGCACCTAATGAAAAACTGTTTTTT,CASSRGAPNEKLFF
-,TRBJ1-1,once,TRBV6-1,TGTGCCAGCACGGAAACAGTGAACACTGAAGCTTTCTTT,CASTETVNTEAFF
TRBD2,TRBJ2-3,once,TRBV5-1,TGCGCCAGCGGGTCTAGCGGGGGGGCAGATACGCAGTATTTT,CASGSSGGADTQYF
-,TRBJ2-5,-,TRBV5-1,TGCGCCAGCAGCTTGGAGTGGGGCCAAGAGACCCAGTACTTC,CASSLEWGQETQYF
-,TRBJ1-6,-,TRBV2,TGTGCCAGCAGGATAACCGGGCCCTTCCACTTT,CASRITGPFHF
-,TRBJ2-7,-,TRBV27,TGTGCCAGCAGTCCCAGGACAGCCCCCCATAGGAACGAGCAGTACTTC,CASSPRTAPHRNEQYF
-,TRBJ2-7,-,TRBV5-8,TGTGCCAGCAGCCACGGCCCGTACGAGCAGTACTTC,CASSHGPYEQYF
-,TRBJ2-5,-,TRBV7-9,TGTGCCAGCAGCTTAGTGGGGGCAGGTGAAGAGACCCAGTACTTC,CASSLVGAGEETQYF
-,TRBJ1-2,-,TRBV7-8,TGTGCCAGCAGCTTACGGGTCCCGGGGCAGGGCGAAGAGGGCTACACCTTC,CASSLRVPGQGEEGYTF
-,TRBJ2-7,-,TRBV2,TGTGCCAGCAGCCTACTGGGGGGTCTTGGCTACGAGCAGTACTTC,CASSLLGGLGYEQYF
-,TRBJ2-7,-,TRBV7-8,TGTGCCAGCAGCTTAGTCAGGGGGGGTGTCTACGAGCAGTACTTC,CASSLVRGGVYEQYF
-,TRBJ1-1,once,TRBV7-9,TGTGCCAGCAGCTTAAAGGTAGAGGGAACTGAAGCTTTCTTT,CASSLKVEGTEAFF
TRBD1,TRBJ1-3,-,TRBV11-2,TGTGCCAGCAGCCTTGACAGGGGACCTCTCGGAAACACCATATATTTT,CASSLDRGPLGNTIYF
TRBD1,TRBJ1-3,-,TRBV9,TGTGCCAGCAGCGTTTCACAGGGGGACAGAAGGGTTTCTGGAAACACCATATATTTT,CASSVSQGDRRVSGNTIYF
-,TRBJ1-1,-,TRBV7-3,TGTGCCAGCAGTCCCTTCAGCCCGACAGGACTTAACACTGAAGCTTTCTTT,CASSPFSPTGLNTEAFF
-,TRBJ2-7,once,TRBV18,TGTGCCAGCTCACCAGGGCAGAACTACGAGCAGTACTTC,CASSPGQNYEQYF
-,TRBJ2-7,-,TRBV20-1,TGCAGTGCCCTAGACTACGAGCAGTACTTC,CSALDYEQYF
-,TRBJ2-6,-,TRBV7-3,TGTGCCAGCAGCCCGAATCTTGGGGTTGGGGCCAACGTCCTGACTTTC,CASSPNLGVGANVLTF
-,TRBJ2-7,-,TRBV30,TGTGCCTGGAGTGCGGCGGCGCGCGCCTACGAGCAGTACTTC,CAWSAAARAYEQYF
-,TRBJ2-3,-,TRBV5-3,TGTGCCAGAAGCTTGGCCCGGTTAACGGCGGATACGCAGTATTTT,CARSLARLTADTQYF
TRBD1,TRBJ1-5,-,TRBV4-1,TGCGCCAGCAGCTCCTTACCGGGGACAGGGGGTGGACAGCCCCAGCATTTT,CASSSLPGTGGGQPQHF
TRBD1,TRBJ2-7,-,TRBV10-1,TGCGCCAGCAGCTTAGGGACAGGGGATTCCTACGAGCAGTACTTC,CASSLGTGDSYEQYF
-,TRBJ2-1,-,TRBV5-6,TGTGCCAGCAGCTTAGGGACAATGGGCAATGAGCAGTTCTTC,CASSLGTMGNEQFF
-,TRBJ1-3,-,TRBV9,TGTGCCAGCAGCCCCTGGGTACTGCTCTCTGGAAACACCATATATTTT,CASSPWVLLSGNTIYF
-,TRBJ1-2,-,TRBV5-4,TGTGCCAGCAGCCTGAACACAAATTATGGCTACACCTTC,CASSLNTNYGYTF
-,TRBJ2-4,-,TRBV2,TGTGCCAGCAGGGACTCCGGGCAGGGACGAATTCAGTACTTC,CASRDSGQGRIQYF
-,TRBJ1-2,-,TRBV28,TGTGCCAGCAGACGAGAAGGGGAAACTAACTATGGCTACACCTTC,CASRREGETNYGYTF
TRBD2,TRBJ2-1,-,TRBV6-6,TGTGCCAGCACCTATTTAGGGACTAGCGGGAGCTACGAGCAGTTCTTC,CASTYLGTSGSYEQFF
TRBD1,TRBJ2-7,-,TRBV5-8,TGTGCCAGCAGCCTACTCTCCGGGACAGGGCCCTACGAGCAGTACTTC,CASSLLSGTGPYEQYF
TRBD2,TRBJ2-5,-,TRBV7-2,TGTGCCAGCAGCTTAGCCGGGAGGGGCCAGTACTTC,CASSLAGRGQYF
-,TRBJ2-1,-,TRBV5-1,TGCGCCAGCAGTATTGAGCTCTCCTACAATGAGCAGTTCTTC,CASSIELSYNEQFF
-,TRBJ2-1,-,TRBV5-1,TGCGCCAGCAGCTCTACACCTAGCTCCTACAATGAGCAGTTCTTC,CASSSTPSSYNEQFF